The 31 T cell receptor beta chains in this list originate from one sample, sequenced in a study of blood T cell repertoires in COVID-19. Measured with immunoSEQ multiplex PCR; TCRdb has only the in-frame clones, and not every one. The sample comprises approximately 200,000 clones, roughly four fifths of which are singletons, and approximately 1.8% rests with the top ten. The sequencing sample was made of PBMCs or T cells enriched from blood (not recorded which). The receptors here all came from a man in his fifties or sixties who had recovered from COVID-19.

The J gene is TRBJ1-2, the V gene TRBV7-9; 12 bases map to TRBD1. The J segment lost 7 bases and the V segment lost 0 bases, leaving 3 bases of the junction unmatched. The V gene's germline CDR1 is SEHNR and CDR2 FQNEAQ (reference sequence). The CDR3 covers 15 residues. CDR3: CASSLAGQGALGYTF. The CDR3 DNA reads TGTGCCAGCAGCTTAGCGGGACAGGGGGCTCTTGGCTACACCTTC. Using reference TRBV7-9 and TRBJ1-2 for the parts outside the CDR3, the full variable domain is DTGVSQNPRHKITKRGQNVTFRCDPISEHNRLYWYRQTLGQGPEFLTYFQNEAQLEKSRLLSDRFSAERPKGSFSTLEIQRTEQGDSAMYLCASSLAGQGALGYTFGSGTRLTVV.

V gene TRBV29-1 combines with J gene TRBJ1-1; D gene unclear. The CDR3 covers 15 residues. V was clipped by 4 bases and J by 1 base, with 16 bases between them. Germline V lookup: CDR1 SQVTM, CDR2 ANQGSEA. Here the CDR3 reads CSVGEVWDGNTEAFF. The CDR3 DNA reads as TGCAGCGTTGGGGAGGTGTGGGATGGGAACACTGAAGCTTTCTTT.

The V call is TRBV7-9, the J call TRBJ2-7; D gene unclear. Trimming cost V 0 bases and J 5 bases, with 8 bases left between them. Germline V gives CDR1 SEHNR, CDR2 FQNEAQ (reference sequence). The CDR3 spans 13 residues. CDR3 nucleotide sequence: TGTGCCAGCAGCTTAGCCGTTATCCACGAGCAGTACTTC. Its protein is CASSLAVIHEQYF.

Here the CDR3 DNA reads TGTGCCAGCAGTTACTCGGGGACAGGGGATGAAAAACTGTTTTTT. It codes for CASSYSGTGDEKLFF. V gene TRBV6-5 combines with J gene TRBJ1-4; 10 bases are shared with TRBD1. V shed 0 bases and J 6 bases; nucleotides not matched to a gene: 1. Germline-derived CDR1 and CDR2 are MNHEY and SVGAGI. There are 15 residues in the CDR3.

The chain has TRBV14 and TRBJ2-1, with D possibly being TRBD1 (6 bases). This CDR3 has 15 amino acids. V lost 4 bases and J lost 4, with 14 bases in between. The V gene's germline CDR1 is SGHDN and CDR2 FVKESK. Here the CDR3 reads CASSRGGGGYNEQFF. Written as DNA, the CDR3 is TGTGCCAGCAGCCGAGGGGGTGGCGGGTACAATGAGCAGTTCTTC.

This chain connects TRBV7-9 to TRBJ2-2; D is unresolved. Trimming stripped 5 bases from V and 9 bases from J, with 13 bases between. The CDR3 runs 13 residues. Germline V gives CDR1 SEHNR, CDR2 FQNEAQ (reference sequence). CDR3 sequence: CASSTEFSRELFF. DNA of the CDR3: TGTGCCAGCAGCACAGAGTTCTCCCGGGAGCTGTTTTTT.

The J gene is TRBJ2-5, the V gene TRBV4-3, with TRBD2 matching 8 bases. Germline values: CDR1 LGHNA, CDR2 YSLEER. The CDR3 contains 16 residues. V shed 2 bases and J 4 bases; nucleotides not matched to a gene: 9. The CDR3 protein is CASSQTYRGGRETQYF. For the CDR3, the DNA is TGCGCCAGCAGCCAAACTTATCGGGGGGGTAGAGAGACCCAGTACTTC.

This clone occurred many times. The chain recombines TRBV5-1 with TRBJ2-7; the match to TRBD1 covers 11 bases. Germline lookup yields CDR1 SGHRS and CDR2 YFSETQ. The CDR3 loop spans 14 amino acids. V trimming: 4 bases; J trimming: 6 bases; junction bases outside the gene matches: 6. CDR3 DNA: TGCGCCAGCAGCCTGGGACAGGGGGGACTCGAGCAGTACTTC. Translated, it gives CASSLGQGGLEQYF.

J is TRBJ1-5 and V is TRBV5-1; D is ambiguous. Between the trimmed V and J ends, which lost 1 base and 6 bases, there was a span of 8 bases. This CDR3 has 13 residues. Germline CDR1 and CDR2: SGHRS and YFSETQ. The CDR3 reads CASSLSGSQPQHF. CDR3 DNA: TGCGCCAGCAGCTTGTCCGGGAGTCAGCCCCAGCATTTT.

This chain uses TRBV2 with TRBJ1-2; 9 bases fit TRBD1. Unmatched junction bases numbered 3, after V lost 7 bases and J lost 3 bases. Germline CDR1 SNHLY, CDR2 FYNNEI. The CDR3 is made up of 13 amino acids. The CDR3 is CASTRDRDYGYTF. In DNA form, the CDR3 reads TGTGCCAGCACTCGGGACAGGGACTATGGCTACACCTTC.

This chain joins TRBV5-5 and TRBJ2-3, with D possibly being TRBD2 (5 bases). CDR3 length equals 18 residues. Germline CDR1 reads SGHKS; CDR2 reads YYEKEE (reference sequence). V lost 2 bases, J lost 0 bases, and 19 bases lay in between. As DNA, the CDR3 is TGTGCCAGCAGCTTAAGTGATATCGGGATCTTAAGCACAGATACGCAGTATTTT. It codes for CASSLSDIGILSTDTQYF.

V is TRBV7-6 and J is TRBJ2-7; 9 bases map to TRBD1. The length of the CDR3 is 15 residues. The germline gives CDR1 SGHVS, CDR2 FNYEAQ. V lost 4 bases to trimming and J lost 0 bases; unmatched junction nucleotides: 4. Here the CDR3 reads CASSYRDRDSYEQYF. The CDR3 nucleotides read TGTGCCAGCAGCTACCGGGACAGGGACTCCTACGAGCAGTACTTC.

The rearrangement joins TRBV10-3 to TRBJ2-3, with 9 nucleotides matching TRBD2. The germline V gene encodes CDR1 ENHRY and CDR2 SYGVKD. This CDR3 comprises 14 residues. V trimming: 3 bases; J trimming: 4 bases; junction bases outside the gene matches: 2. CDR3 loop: CAISEGLASDTQYF. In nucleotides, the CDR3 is TGTGCCATCAGTGAAGGACTAGCGTCAGATACGCAGTATTTT.

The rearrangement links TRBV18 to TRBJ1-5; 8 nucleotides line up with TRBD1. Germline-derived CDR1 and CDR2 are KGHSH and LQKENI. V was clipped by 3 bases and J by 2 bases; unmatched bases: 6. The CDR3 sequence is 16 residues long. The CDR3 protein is CASSPPGQGGNQPQHF. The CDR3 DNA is TGTGCCAGCTCACCGCCAGGACAGGGTGGCAATCAGCCCCAGCATTTT.

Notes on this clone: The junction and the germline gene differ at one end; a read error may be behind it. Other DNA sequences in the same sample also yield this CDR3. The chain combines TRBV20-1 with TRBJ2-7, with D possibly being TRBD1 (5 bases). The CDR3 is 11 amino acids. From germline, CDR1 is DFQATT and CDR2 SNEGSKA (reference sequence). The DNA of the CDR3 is TGCAGTGCCAGAGACAGTTACGAGCAGTACTTC. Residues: CSARDSYEQYF.

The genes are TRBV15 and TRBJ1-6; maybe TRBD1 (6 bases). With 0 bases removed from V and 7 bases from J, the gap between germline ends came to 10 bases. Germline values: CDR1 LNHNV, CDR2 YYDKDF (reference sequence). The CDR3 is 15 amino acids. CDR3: CATSREEGGNSPLHF. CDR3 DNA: TGTGCCACCAGCAGAGAAGAAGGGGGAAATTCACCCCTCCACTTT.

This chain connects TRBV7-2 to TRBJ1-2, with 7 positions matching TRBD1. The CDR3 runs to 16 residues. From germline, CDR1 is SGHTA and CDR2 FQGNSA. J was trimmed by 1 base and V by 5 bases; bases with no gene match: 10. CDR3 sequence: CASSPARGQNNYGYTF. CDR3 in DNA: TGTGCCAGCAGCCCCGCCCGGGGACAGAATAACTATGGCTACACCTTC.

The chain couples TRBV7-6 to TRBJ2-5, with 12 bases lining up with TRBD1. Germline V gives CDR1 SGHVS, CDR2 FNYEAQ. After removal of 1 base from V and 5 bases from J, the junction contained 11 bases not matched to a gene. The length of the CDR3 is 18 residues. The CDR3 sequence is CASSLDGGTGGIWETQYF. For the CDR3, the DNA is TGTGCCAGCAGCTTAGACGGGGGGACAGGGGGCATCTGGGAGACCCAGTACTTC.

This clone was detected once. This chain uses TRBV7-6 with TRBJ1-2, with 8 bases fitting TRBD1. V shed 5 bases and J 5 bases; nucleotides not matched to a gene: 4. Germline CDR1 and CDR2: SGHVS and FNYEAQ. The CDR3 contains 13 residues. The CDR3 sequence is CASSRDRRYGYTF. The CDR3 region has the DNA TGTGCCAGCAGCCGGGACAGGCGTTATGGCTACACCTTC.

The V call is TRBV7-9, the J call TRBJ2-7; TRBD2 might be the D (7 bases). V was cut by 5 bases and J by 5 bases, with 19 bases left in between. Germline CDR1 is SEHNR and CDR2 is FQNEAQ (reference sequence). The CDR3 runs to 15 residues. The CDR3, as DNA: TGTGCCAGCAGCCGGGGGGCCCCCCTTTGGGACGAGCAGTACTTC. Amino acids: CASSRGAPLWDEQYF.

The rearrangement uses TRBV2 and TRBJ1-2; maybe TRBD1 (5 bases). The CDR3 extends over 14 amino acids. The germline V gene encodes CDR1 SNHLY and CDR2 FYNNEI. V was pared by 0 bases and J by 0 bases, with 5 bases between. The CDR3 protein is CASSEATANYGYTF. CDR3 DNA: TGTGCCAGCAGTGAAGCGACAGCTAACTATGGCTACACCTTC.

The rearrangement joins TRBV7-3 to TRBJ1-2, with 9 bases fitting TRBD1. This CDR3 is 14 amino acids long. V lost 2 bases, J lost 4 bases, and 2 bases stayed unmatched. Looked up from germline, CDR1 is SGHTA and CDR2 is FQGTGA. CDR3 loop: CASSLDRGSYGYTF. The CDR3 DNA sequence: TGTGCCAGCAGCTTAGACAGGGGGTCCTATGGCTACACCTTC.

This CDR3 reads CASSRSLRDTQYF. In nucleotides, the CDR3 is TGTGCCAGCAGCCGTTCTCTCCGAGATACGCAGTATTTT. The chain combines TRBV7-2 with TRBJ2-3; D uncertain. The CDR3 length is 13 residues. Germline V CDR1 and CDR2: SGHTA, FQGNSA. Between the trimmed V and J ends, which lost 5 bases and 5 bases, there was a span of 11 bases.

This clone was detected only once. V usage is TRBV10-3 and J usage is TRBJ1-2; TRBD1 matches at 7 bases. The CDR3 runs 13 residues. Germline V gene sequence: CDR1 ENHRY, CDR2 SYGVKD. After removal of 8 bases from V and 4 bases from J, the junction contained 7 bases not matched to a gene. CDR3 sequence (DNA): TGTGCCATCTTCCTGGGACAGAGCTATGGCTACACCTTC. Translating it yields CAIFLGQSYGYTF.

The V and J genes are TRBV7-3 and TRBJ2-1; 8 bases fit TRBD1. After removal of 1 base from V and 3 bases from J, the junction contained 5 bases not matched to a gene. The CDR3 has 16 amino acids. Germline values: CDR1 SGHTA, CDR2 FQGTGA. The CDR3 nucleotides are TGTGCCAGCAGCTTAAGTCCAGGGGGCATCTACAATGAGCAGTTCTTC. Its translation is CASSLSPGGIYNEQFF.

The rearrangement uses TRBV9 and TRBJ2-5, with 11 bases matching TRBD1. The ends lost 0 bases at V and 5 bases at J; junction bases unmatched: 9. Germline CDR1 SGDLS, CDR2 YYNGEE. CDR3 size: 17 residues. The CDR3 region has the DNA TGTGCCAGCAGCGTAGCTACTCGGGACAGGGGGTTGGAGACCCAGTACTTC. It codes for CASSVATRDRGLETQYF.

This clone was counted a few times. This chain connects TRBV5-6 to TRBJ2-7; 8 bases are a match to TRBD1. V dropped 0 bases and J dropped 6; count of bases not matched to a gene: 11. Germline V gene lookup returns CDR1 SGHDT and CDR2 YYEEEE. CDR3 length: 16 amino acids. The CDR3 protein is CASSLVVGDRFGEQYF. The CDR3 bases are TGTGCCAGCAGCTTGGTAGTCGGGGACAGGTTCGGCGAGCAGTACTTC.

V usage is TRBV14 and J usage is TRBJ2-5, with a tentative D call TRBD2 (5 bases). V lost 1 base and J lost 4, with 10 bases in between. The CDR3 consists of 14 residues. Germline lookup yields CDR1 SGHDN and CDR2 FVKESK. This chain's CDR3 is CASSQGLGVETQYF. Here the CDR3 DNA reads TGTGCCAGCAGCCAAGGTCTCGGGGTAGAGACCCAGTACTTC.

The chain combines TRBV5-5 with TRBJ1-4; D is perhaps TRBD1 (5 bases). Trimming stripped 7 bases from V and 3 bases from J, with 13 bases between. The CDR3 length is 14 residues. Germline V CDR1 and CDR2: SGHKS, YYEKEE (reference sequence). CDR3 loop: CASGLWGANEKLFF. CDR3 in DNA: TGTGCCAGCGGTTTGTGGGGGGCTAATGAAAAACTGTTTTTT.

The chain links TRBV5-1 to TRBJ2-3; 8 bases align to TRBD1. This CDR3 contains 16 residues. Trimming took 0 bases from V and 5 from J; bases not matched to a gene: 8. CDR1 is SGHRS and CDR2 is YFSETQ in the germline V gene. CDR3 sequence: CASSLGQGFGGDTQYF. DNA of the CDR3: TGCGCCAGCAGCTTGGGACAGGGGTTCGGGGGAGATACGCAGTATTTT.

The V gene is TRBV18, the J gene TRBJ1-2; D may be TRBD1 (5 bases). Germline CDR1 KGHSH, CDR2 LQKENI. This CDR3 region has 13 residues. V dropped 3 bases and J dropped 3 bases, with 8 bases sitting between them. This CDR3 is CASSPSGYYGYTF. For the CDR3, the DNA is TGTGCCAGCTCACCGTCAGGGTACTATGGCTACACCTTC.